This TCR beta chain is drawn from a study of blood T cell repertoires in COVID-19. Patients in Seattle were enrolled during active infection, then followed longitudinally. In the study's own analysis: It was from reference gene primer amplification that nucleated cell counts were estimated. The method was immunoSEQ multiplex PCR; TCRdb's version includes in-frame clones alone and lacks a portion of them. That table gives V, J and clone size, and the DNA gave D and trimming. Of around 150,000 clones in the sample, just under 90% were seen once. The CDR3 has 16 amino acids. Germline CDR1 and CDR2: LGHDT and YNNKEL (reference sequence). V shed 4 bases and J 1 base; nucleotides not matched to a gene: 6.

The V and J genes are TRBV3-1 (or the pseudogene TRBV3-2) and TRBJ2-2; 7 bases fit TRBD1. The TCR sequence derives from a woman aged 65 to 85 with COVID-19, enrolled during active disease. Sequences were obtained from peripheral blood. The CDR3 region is CASSPTWTGNTGELFF. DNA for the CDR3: TGTGCCAGCAGCCCCACTTGGACAGGGAACACCGGGGAGCTGTTTTTT.